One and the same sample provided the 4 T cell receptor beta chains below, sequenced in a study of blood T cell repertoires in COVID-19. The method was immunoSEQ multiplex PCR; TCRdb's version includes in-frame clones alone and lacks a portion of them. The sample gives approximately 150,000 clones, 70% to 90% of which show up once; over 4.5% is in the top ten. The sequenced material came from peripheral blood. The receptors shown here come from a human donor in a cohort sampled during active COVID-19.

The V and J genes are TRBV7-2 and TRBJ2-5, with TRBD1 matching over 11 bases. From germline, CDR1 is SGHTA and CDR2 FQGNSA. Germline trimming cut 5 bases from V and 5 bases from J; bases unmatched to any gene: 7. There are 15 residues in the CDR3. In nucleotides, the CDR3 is TGTGCCAGCAGCGCGGACAGGGGGCTTCAGGAGACCCAGTACTTC. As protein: CASSADRGLQETQYF.

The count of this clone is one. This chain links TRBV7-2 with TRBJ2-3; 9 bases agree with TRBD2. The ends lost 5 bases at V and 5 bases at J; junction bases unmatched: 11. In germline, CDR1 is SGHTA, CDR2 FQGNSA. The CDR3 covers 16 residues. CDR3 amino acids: CASSPPGLAGLDTQYF. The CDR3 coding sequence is TGTGCCAGCAGCCCCCCGGGACTAGCAGGCTTAGATACGCAGTATTTT.

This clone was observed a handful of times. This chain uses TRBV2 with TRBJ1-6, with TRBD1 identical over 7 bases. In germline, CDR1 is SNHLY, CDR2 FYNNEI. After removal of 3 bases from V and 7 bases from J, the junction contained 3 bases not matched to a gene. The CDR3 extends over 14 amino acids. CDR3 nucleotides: TGTGCCAGCAGTGATAGGACAGGAAATTCACCCCTCCACTTT. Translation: CASSDRTGNSPLHF.

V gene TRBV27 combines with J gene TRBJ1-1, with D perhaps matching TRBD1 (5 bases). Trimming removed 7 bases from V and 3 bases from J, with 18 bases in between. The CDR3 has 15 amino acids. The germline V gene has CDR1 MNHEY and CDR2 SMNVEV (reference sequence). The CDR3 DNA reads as TGTGCCAGCAATAAAGGGTTGGGGCCGGACACTGAAGCTTTCTTT. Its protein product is CASNKGLGPDTEAFF.